This record concerns one T cell receptor (beta chain) sequence. What it recognizes is unknown. The CDR3 spans 21 residues. Per germline, CDR1 SGHRS and CDR2 YFSETQ. J gave up 1 base and V 1 base, and 16 bases lay outside the gene matches. Method: immunoSEQ multiplex PCR; TCRdb's copy keeps in-frame clones and lacks some. The top ten clones hold around 4.5% of a sample with about 7,000 clones, 70% of them seen once. The data were taken from a study of immune cell composition in non-small cell lung cancer. DNA was extracted from unsorted cell suspensions stored frozen. Regarding the study as a whole: Shared sequences between tumour-reactive and dominant in vivo clones were not proven.

The clonotype originates from a human donor with non-small cell lung cancer. The chain joins TRBV5-1 to TRBJ2-6, with TRBD1 matching over 8 bases. The sample consisted of lung tumor tissue. The CDR3 nucleotides are TGCGCCAGCAGCTTGACCGGAGTAACCAGGGGGCACGGATCTGGGGCCAACGTCCTGACTTTC. This gives the protein CASSLTGVTRGHGSGANVLTF.